This TCR beta chain was sequenced in a study of CD8+ T cells in alopecia areata (dated by TCRdb to 2017 to 2018). Broadly, across the study: The treated patients, all with moderate-to-severe alopecia areata, were enrolled in an open-label pilot trial of oral tofacitinib given at 5 to 10 mg twice daily. The study used high-throughput TCRbeta sequencing to examine T cell clonal expansion in alopecia areata, in both the C3H/HeJ mouse model and human patients. Tofacitinib-treated patients had biopsies at baseline and at 4 and 24 weeks of treatment, with a later scalp biopsy in several patients. On the human side, TCRbeta sequencing was run on scalp tissue and on sorted CD4+ and CD8+ peripheral blood T cells from healthy controls and from alopecia areata patients with either patchy or totalis/universalis disease. Tofacitinib was administered for 6 to 18 months, and 6 months of follow-up off drug were then conducted to assess delayed response and recurrence. Disease severity in treated patients was measured with the SALT score, which quantifies the percentage of affected scalp surface area. Scalp clonality was compared across normal scalp (n=4), patchy alopecia areata scalp (n=8), and alopecia totalis/universalis scalp (n=8). immunoSEQ multiplex PCR using 35 Vbeta forward primers and 13 Jbeta reverse primers was used to amplify TCRbeta CDR3 regions. The RNA source kit depended on sample type: the PAXgene miRNA kit for fixed scalp, the miRNeasy kit for PBMCs, and the RNeasy kit for mouse skin. Overall study results and their limits: Unlike mouse skin, which is dominated by gammadelta T cells, normal human skin has resident alphabeta T cells that are also sequenced, and this complicates analysis of the scalp TCR repertoire. Higher clonality and more expanded CD8+ clones were observed in lesional scalp than in normal scalp, particularly in alopecia totalis/universalis, a finding suggestive of antigenic drive. Tofacitinib significantly decreased scalp clonality and the number of expanded CD8+ clones among the top 100 scalp clones. The treated cohort was small, with a single nonresponder, so links between baseline CD8+ expansion and response need larger studies. Many expanded lesional clones were found to persist in scalp and blood during tofacitinib treatment, and relapse after treatment cessation may be partly explained by this persistence. Compared with mice, TCR sequences shared between patients were less clear, possibly partly because of HLA diversity across the patient population.

With regard to this clone: Its binding antigen is unknown. Base qualities are not recorded, but no much larger clone differs from it by a single base.

Library preparation used the immunoSEQ multiplex PCR assay. For TCR sequencing, RNA was extracted from every sample and reverse transcribed into cDNA to serve as template. SuperScript III was used for first-strand cDNA synthesis, primed with a 2:1 mix of oligo-dT and random hexamers. A synthetic immune receptor repertoire was used to measure amplification bias, and any remaining bias was corrected computationally. The study's own analysis went as follows. Raw reads were preprocessed to remove errors, and CDR3 was defined by IMGT conventions from the conserved cysteine to phenylalanine. Clonality was calculated as 1 minus Shannon entropy normalized by log2 of the number of productive unique TCRs. Scalp TCRbeta sequences were cross-referenced with sorted blood CD4 and CD8 repertoires so that the CD4 or CD8 identity of scalp clones could be inferred. Held by TCRdb, this immuneACCESS table contains in-frame sequences only and omits some clones. Under half of the omission traces to an unresolved V gene where checked; the cause of the rest is unknown. From that table come the V and J calls and clone size; the DNA was used to work out D and trimming. The sample includes 190,000 or so clones, with under 60% observed a single time. The ten largest account for roughly 12% of the sample.

Explained via the paper, the time point label denotes: roughly 24 weeks on oral tofacitinib. The treatment or condition label here, explained by the study, means: oral pan-JAK inhibitor, 5-10 mg twice daily. Lesional scalp punch biopsies and peripheral blood were collected from alopecia areata patients. PBMCs were isolated by density centrifugation and stained for CD3, CD4 and CD8, after which CD4+ and CD8+ T cells were sorted on a FACSAria. Its CDR3 holds 14 amino acids, cysteine through phenylalanine. Only CDR3 DNA is held: 42 bases, read in frame from base 1. The V end gives up 6 bases and the J end 12 bases, leaving 14 bases in the junction not matched to a gene. In the germline V gene, CDR1 corresponds to MNHEY and CDR2 to SVGAGI.

The specimen was CD8+ T cells sorted from blood, collected at week 24, from a patient treated with tofacitinib. Here the chain combines TRBV6-5 and TRBJ2-1, with 7 junctional bases fitting TRBD2. The receptor was derived from a human donor with alopecia areata. The CDR3 corresponds to CASRSLRGDPLQFF. At the DNA level, the sequence is TGTGCCAGCAGATCATTACGGGGGGACCCTTTGCAGTTCTTC.